A single sample is the source of the 26 T cell receptor beta chains below, sequenced in a study of blood T cell repertoires in COVID-19. Clones were sequenced by immunoSEQ multiplex PCR, and TCRdb holds only the in-frame ones, with some missing. The sample yields about 160,000 clones, approximately 85% seen once. The sequenced sample was peripheral blood. Receptors were obtained from an elderly man with COVID-19, enrolled during active disease.

J is TRBJ2-1 and V is TRBV24-1; 7 bases agree with TRBD1. This CDR3 has 17 residues. V lost 4 bases, J lost 0 bases, and 8 bases stayed unmatched. Germline V gene sequence: CDR1 KGHDR, CDR2 SFDVKD. This chain's CDR3 is CATSDHDRVSSYNEQFF. The CDR3 coding sequence is TGTGCCACCAGTGACCATGACAGGGTTAGCTCCTACAATGAGCAGTTCTTC.

The chain is built from TRBV9 and TRBJ2-3; D is ambiguous. The CDR3 length is 13 residues. V gave up 4 bases and J gave up 1 base, with 7 bases separating them. CDR1 SGDLS and CDR2 YYNGEE come from the germline V gene. CDR3 coding DNA: TGTGCCAGCAGCTCAAGCGGCACAGATACGCAGTATTTT. Its translation is CASSSSGTDTQYF.

The chain carries TRBV4-1 and TRBJ1-3; 7 nucleotides match TRBD1. The germline V gene has CDR1 MGHRA and CDR2 YSYEKL. J was trimmed by 0 bases and V by 4 bases; bases with no gene match: 3. This CDR3 has 15 residues. CDR3: CASSRDSNSGNTIYF. CDR3 nucleotides: TGCGCCAGCAGCCGGGACAGTAACTCTGGAAACACCATATATTTT.

This clone showed up just a few times. V usage is TRBV12-3 or TRBV12-4 and J usage is TRBJ1-6, with D perhaps TRBD1 (5 bases). The V end was cut by 5 bases, the J end by 7 bases, with 6 bases between. The CDR3 loop spans 12 amino acids. DNA of the CDR3: TGTGCCAGCAGTCGACAGAATTCACCCCTCCACTTT. This sequence encodes CASSRQNSPLHF.

The chain has TRBV6-5 and TRBJ2-3, with D possibly TRBD2 on 6 matching bases. Trimming left V 11 bases short and J 0 bases short, with 12 bases between. The CDR3 length is 13 residues. Germline V gene sequence: CDR1 MNHEY, CDR2 SVGAGI. This CDR3 is CAGGVISTDTQYF. As DNA, the CDR3 is TGTGCCGGCGGGGTGATAAGCACAGATACGCAGTATTTT.

The CDR3 here is CASSSTGGDGYTF. The CDR3 region has the DNA TGTGCCAGCTCGTCGACAGGGGGCGATGGCTACACCTTC. V is TRBV18 and J is TRBJ1-2; TRBD1 agrees at 10 bases. The CDR3 spans 13 residues. Germline-derived CDR1 and CDR2 are KGHSH and LQKENI. Trimming at V came to 6 bases and at J to 6 bases, leaving 4 bases not matched to a gene.

The V and J genes are TRBV28 and TRBJ1-3; D gene unclear. The CDR3 contains 14 residues. Germline values: CDR1 MDHEN, CDR2 SYDVKM. V shed 6 bases and J shed 2 bases, with 11 bases lying between them. The CDR3 DNA is TGTGCCAGCAGCCCCCTACCCCCTGGAAACACCATATATTTT. This translates into CASSPLPPGNTIYF. Filled out from reference TRBV28 and TRBJ1-3, the complete variable domain reads DVKVTQSSRYLVKRTGEKVFLECVQDMDHENMFWYRQDPGLGLRLIYFSYDVKMKEKGDIPEGYSVSREKKERFSLILESASTNQTSMYLCASSPLPPGNTIYFGEGSWLTVV.

The chain is built from TRBV7-3 and TRBJ2-5; TRBD2 is a possible D gene (5 bases). This CDR3 region has 16 residues. Deletions cut 1 base from V and 4 bases from J, with 16 bases between. CDR1 and CDR2 from the germline V gene are SGHTA and FQGTGA. The CDR3 nucleotides read TGTGCCAGCAGCTTAAATGGTCGGGGAGTAGCAGAGACCCAGTACTTC. Amino acid sequence: CASSLNGRGVAETQYF. Together with reference TRBV7-3 and TRBJ2-5, the CDR3 gives the full variable domain: GAGVSQTPSNKVTEKGKYVELRCDPISGHTALYWYRQSLGQGPEFLIYFQGTGAADDSGLPNDRFFAVRPEGSVSTLKIQRTERGDSAVYLCASSLNGRGVAETQYFGPGTRLLVL.

The V gene is TRBV2, the J gene TRBJ2-7; 8 nucleotides align to TRBD2. Trimming took 6 bases from V and 5 from J; bases not matched to a gene: 9. Germline V gene sequence: CDR1 SNHLY, CDR2 FYNNEI. This CDR3 region has 14 residues. CDR3 loop: CASRRGVYIDEQYF. For the CDR3, the DNA is TGTGCCAGCAGGCGGGGGGTATATATCGACGAGCAGTACTTC.

V gene TRBV29-1 combines with J gene TRBJ1-2, with TRBD1 identical over 8 bases. CDR3 length: 14 residues. Germline V gene sequence: CDR1 SQVTM, CDR2 ANQGSEA. Losses at the gene ends were 4 bases for V and 5 bases for J; bases not matched to a gene: 9. The CDR3: CSVVGQGEGYGYTF. The CDR3 DNA follows: TGCAGCGTTGTTGGACAGGGAGAAGGTTATGGCTACACCTTC.

As DNA, the CDR3 is TGTGCCAGCAGCAAGTGGACAGGGAGCGAGACCCAGTACTTC. Amino acid sequence: CASSKWTGSETQYF. The genes are TRBV21-1 and TRBJ2-5; TRBD1 was called by the table and not checked on the DNA. TRBV21-1 represents a pseudogene. The CDR3 has 14 amino acids.

The chain joins TRBV5-4 to TRBJ2-3; the match to TRBD2 covers 8 bases. The CDR3 has 16 residues. The trim removed 0 bases at V and 7 bases at J, leaving 10 bases unmatched. Germline values: CDR1 SGHNT, CDR2 YYREEE (reference sequence). Here the CDR3 DNA reads TGTGCCAGCAGCTTGGTTGGCGGGGGGCGGGGAAATACGCAGTATTTT. It yields the protein CASSLVGGGRGNTQYF.

V usage is TRBV2 and J usage is TRBJ1-4; D is ambiguous. Trimming shortened V by 3 bases and J by 11 bases, and 13 bases separated the two germline ends. The CDR3 sequence is 13 residues long. Germline V gene data show CDR1 as SNHLY and CDR2 as FYNNEI. The CDR3 is CASSDLPELKLFF. The CDR3 bases are TGTGCCAGCAGTGATCTACCCGAACTTAAACTGTTTTTT.

V gene TRBV18 combines with J gene TRBJ1-1, with 7 bases matching TRBD1. The length of the CDR3 is 16 residues. The germline gives CDR1 KGHSH, CDR2 LQKENI. The trim removed 5 bases at V and 0 bases at J, leaving 9 bases unmatched. CDR3 bases: TGTGCCAGCTCAAGGGACAGCAACCCGGTGAACACTGAAGCTTTCTTT. It translates to CASSRDSNPVNTEAFF.

This clone came up once. V is TRBV29-1 and J is TRBJ2-1; D is possibly TRBD2 (7 bases). V lost 4 bases to trimming and J lost 4 bases, with 20 bases between them. Germline loops: CDR1 SQVTM, CDR2 ANQGSEA. This CDR3 is 16 amino acids long. The CDR3 spells CSVVDGLRGRYNEQFF. CDR3 nucleotides: TGCAGCGTTGTCGATGGGTTGCGGGGGCGGTACAATGAGCAGTTCTTC.

V is TRBV2 and J is TRBJ1-1, with a tentative D call TRBD1 (5 bases). In germline, CDR1 is SNHLY, CDR2 FYNNEI. The germline V and J ends were trimmed by 6 bases and 4 bases, with 12 bases remaining between them. This CDR3 region has 13 residues. The CDR3 spells CASRINGGTEAFF. The CDR3 nucleotides read TGTGCCAGCAGAATAAACGGGGGCACTGAAGCTTTCTTT.

V gene TRBV4-2 combines with J gene TRBJ2-6; 9 bases are shared with TRBD1. The V and J ends lost 5 bases and 2 bases, in that order; junction bases with no gene match: 4. Per germline, CDR1 LGHNA and CDR2 YNFKEQ. This CDR3 comprises 16 residues. Here the CDR3 reads CASSETGGTGANVLTF. CDR3 DNA sequence: TGTGCCAGCAGCGAAACAGGGGGCACTGGGGCCAACGTCCTGACTTTC.

V and J are TRBV18 and TRBJ2-4, with 9 bases identical to TRBD1. CDR1 and CDR2 from the germline V gene are KGHSH and LQKENI. This CDR3 spans 16 amino acids. Trimming took 1 base from V and 2 from J; bases not matched to a gene: 3. The CDR3 protein is CASSPRDRVSKNIQYF. The CDR3 DNA follows: TGTGCCAGCTCACCACGGGACAGGGTTTCCAAAAACATTCAGTACTTC.

This chain's CDR3 is CSASPGTANTEAFF. CDR3 in DNA: TGCAGTGCTAGTCCCGGGACAGCGAACACTGAAGCTTTCTTT. The chain employs TRBV20-1 and TRBJ1-1; 7 bases agree with TRBD1. The V and J ends lost 3 bases and 1 base, in that order; junction bases with no gene match: 5. There are 14 residues in the CDR3. CDR1 is DFQATT and CDR2 is SNEGSKA in the germline V gene (reference sequence).

The gene calls are TRBV7-7 and TRBJ1-2; 7 bases match TRBD1. The CDR3 loop spans 15 amino acids. The V gene's germline CDR1 is SSHAT and CDR2 FNYEAQ (reference sequence). Trimming at V came to 1 base and at J to 5 bases, leaving 7 bases not matched to a gene. Here the CDR3 reads CASSLGTPDRYGYTF. The CDR3 nucleotides are TGTGCCAGCAGCTTAGGGACGCCGGACAGGTATGGCTACACCTTC.

The DNA of the CDR3 is TGTGCCAGCAGTTACACGACAGGGATCACCGGGGAGCTGTTTTTT. Amino acid sequence: CASSYTTGITGELFF. The chain carries TRBV6-5 and TRBJ2-2, with 7 bases that match TRBD1. Germline V lookup: CDR1 MNHEY, CDR2 SVGAGI. CDR3 size: 15 residues. V lost 2 bases and J lost 4; bases outside the gene matches: 4.

The CDR3 DNA reads as TGTGCCAGCAGTTTAGCGGGGGGGCGAGAGTTCTTC. Protein sequence: CASSLAGGREFF. V and J are TRBV28 and TRBJ2-1; 9 positions match TRBD2. The CDR3 contains 12 residues. Germline values: CDR1 MDHEN, CDR2 SYDVKM. J gave up 14 bases and V 2 bases, and 4 bases lay outside the gene matches.

V usage is TRBV12-5 and J usage is TRBJ2-1, with a tentative D call TRBD1 (5 bases). Between the trimmed V and J ends, which lost 3 bases and 10 bases, there was a span of 16 bases. The CDR3 consists of 14 residues. The germline CDR1 and CDR2 sequences are LGHNT and FRNRAP. CDR3 region: CASGFNLATGEQFF. CDR3 coding DNA: TGTGCTAGTGGTTTCAACCTTGCTACAGGCGAGCAGTTCTTC.

The chain joins TRBV11-2 to TRBJ2-7; D is unclear. The CDR3 length is 13 residues. The V gene's germline CDR1 is SGHAT and CDR2 FQNNGV. Between the trimmed V and J ends, which lost 5 bases and 10 bases, there was a span of 18 bases. The CDR3 nucleotides read TGTGCCAGCAGCCCCTCCGGCGGTTTTGGCCAGTACTTC. Protein product: CASSPSGGFGQYF.

The J gene is TRBJ2-5, the V gene TRBV19; 7 bases agree with TRBD1. This CDR3 is built from 14 residues. Germline V gives CDR1 LNHDA, CDR2 SQIVND (reference sequence). V lost 5 bases to trimming and J lost 1 base; unmatched junction nucleotides: 4. The CDR3 DNA follows: TGTGCCAGTAGTGCTGACAGGGCCCAAGAGACCCAGTACTTC. As protein: CASSADRAQETQYF.

The V call is TRBV10-3, the J call TRBJ1-6, with TRBD1 identical over 9 bases. The trim removed 5 bases at V and 10 bases at J, leaving 9 bases unmatched. CDR3 length equals 15 residues. The V gene's germline CDR1 is ENHRY and CDR2 SYGVKD. In DNA form, the CDR3 reads TGTGCCATCAGTACCGGGACAGGGAAGGAATCACCCCTCCACTTT. Translated, it gives CAISTGTGKESPLHF.